This TCR beta chain was captured in a study of T-cell reconstitution after alpha-beta-depleted transplantation in children. Germline V gives CDR1 LGHDT, CDR2 YNNKEL (reference sequence). V was trimmed by 3 bases and J by 7 bases, leaving 12 bases between them. This CDR3 comprises 14 residues. Unique molecular identifiers were incorporated when the TCRbeta library was constructed. TCRdb processed the PCR reads anew with MiXCR; each CDR3 protein has one entry. This sample yields about 540,000 distinct CDR3 sequences, of which about 16% are seen a single time; 3.3% belongs to the top ten. Specimen: PBMCs from the stem cell graft donor, collected from the stem cell graft. V usage is TRBV3-1 and J usage is TRBJ2-2; D call uncertain. This receptor was identified in a human donor who donated a stem cell graft to a child with acute lymphoblastic leukemia. CDR3: CASSQDRVSGELFF. CDR3 sequence (DNA): TGTGCCAGCAGCCAGGATCGAGTTAGCGGGGAGCTGTTTTTT.